This T cell receptor (beta chain) stems from a study of glioma-infiltrating T cells. For this clonotype: The antigen is not known.

Overall study results and limits: Above-expected tissue-blood divergence occurred in all gliomas, most in low-grade ones. Only very few CDR3 sequences appeared in both tissue and blood.

CDR3 size: 18 residues. Trimming took off 2 bases at V and 3 bases at J, with 20 bases between the two ends. Germline V lookup: CDR1 KGHSH, CDR2 LQKENI. Amplification of TCR alpha and beta CDR3 regions from RNA used iRepertoire nested multiplex PCR. TCRdb called the multiplex PCR reads again in MiXCR, with one record for every CDR3 protein. The sample has some 190,000 distinct CDR3 sequences; 32% are singletons. The specimen sequenced was glioma tissue, nonneoplastic brain tissue, or PBMCs (not recorded which). This TCR was sampled from a human donor with low-grade glioma or glioblastoma, undergoing nonglioma brain surgery, or in good health (not recorded which). The rearrangement links TRBV18 to TRBJ2-1; weak D call: TRBD1 (6 bases). CDR3 in amino acids: CASSPNSQGLIGYNEQFF. CDR3 sequence (DNA): TGTGCCAGCTCACCAAATAGCCAGGGGCTGATCGGCTACAATGAGCAGTTCTTC.